This TCR beta chain was captured in a study of cytomegalovirus exposure and HLA in healthy donors. Study-wide results and caveats: In an earlier analysis, in roughly 600 donors, most V segments appeared productive either ~87% or ~30% of the time. TRBV6-2, TRBV6-3 and other indistinguishable V segments were excluded.

The CDR3 runs to 15 residues. V lost 3 bases and J 2 bases, leaving 13 bases between the germline ends. Germline CDR1 is KGHSH and CDR2 is LQKENI. Primers included in the PCR were 60 Vbeta and 13 Jbeta primers. Measured with immunoSEQ multiplex PCR; TCRdb has only the in-frame clones, and not every one. The sample lists more than 130,000 clones, more than 60% occurring once. The table lists this clone with a few counts. Its antigen is not known. The TCR originated in a male donor in good health and CMV-seronegative. The source material was PBMCs. The chain is built from TRBV18 and TRBJ2-5; D call uncertain. CDR3 region: CASSPIRRPQETQYF. CDR3 bases: TGTGCCAGCTCACCGATTAGGCGGCCACAAGAGACCCAGTACTTC.